The 31 T cell receptor beta chains below were found in one sample sequenced in a study of OX40 agonist ivuxolimab in advanced cancers. Only in-frame clones appear in the TCRdb table, and some are missing; sequencing was by immunoSEQ multiplex PCR. Here the sample spans some 19,000 clones, nearly 85% being singletons. This specimen consisted of CD4+ or CD8+ T cells sorted from blood, obtained in a trial of the OX40 agonist ivuxolimab. The receptors originated from an adult with an advanced solid tumor such as melanoma, head and neck, liver or kidney cancer.

This chain links TRBV28 with TRBJ2-6; 7 bases agree with TRBD1. There are 17 residues in the CDR3. J was trimmed by 3 bases and V by 6 bases; bases with no gene match: 11. Germline V gene data show CDR1 as MDHEN and CDR2 as SYDVKM. CDR3 sequence (DNA): TGTGCCAGCAGACCTCCGACAGGGATAGGTGGGGCCAACGTCCTGACTTTC. The encoded protein is CASRPPTGIGGANVLTF.

This chain links TRBV2 with TRBJ2-7; 9 bases match TRBD1. The CDR3 is 15 amino acids. After removal of 0 bases from V and 2 bases from J, the junction contained 2 bases not matched to a gene. Germline values: CDR1 SNHLY, CDR2 FYNNEI. CDR3 DNA sequence: TGTGCCAGCAGTGAAGCGGGACAGGGAACCTACGAGCAGTACTTC. Translated: CASSEAGQGTYEQYF.

This clone was found once. The V and J genes are TRBV11-3 and TRBJ2-3, with 9 bases that match TRBD1. CDR1 and CDR2 (germline): SGHNT, YENEEA. V was clipped by 5 bases and J by 3 bases; unmatched bases: 12. This CDR3 has 17 residues. In nucleotides, the CDR3 is TGTGCCAGCAGCCTCTATGGGGACAGGGTGGGAACAGATACGCAGTATTTT. This encodes CASSLYGDRVGTDTQYF. The variable domain in full, completed from reference TRBV11-3 and TRBJ2-3, reads EAGVVQSPRYKIIEKKQPVAFWCNPISGHNTLYWYLQNLGQGPELLIRYENEEAVDDSQLPKDRFSAERLKGVDSTLKIQPAELGDSAVYLCASSLYGDRVGTDTQYFGPGTRLTVL.

The V call is TRBV6-5, the J call TRBJ2-1; 10 bases fit TRBD2. The germline gives CDR1 MNHEY, CDR2 SVGAGI. The length of the CDR3 is 13 residues. Losses at the gene ends were 5 bases for V and 10 bases for J; bases not matched to a gene: 5. This chain's CDR3 is CASSRLAGEEQFF. In DNA form, the CDR3 reads TGTGCCAGCAGTCGACTAGCGGGTGAGGAGCAGTTCTTC.

The CDR3 sequence is CASSGGSLGEYEQFF. The CDR3 region has the DNA TGTGCCAGCAGCGGCGGATCACTCGGGGAGTATGAGCAGTTCTTC. The chain is built from TRBV9 and TRBJ2-1; TRBD2 is a possible D gene (5 bases). This CDR3 comprises 15 residues. The V end lost 3 bases, the J end lost 8 bases, and 18 bases lay between the germline ends. Germline lookup yields CDR1 SGDLS and CDR2 YYNGEE.

The chain employs TRBV12-2 and TRBJ1-1; whether TRBD1, the table's D call, matches the DNA was not checked. TRBV12-2 is flagged as a pseudogene. CDR3 length equals 14 residues. The CDR3 here is CAVAWRQGGTEAFF. CDR3 DNA sequence: TGTGCAGTCGCCTGGAGACAGGGGGGGACTGAAGCTTTCTTT.

Concerning this clone itself: Distinct nucleotide sequences in the sample also encode this CDR3. The chain combines TRBV2 with TRBJ2-3, with D possibly being TRBD1 (5 bases). The CDR3 sequence is 16 residues long. The germline CDR1 and CDR2 sequences are SNHLY and FYNNEI. With 5 bases removed from V and 2 bases from J, the gap between germline ends came to 17 bases. This CDR3 reads CASSFRQNPPTDTQYF. CDR3 DNA sequence: TGTGCCAGCAGTTTTCGACAGAATCCCCCCACAGATACGCAGTATTTT. The variable domain in full, completed from reference TRBV2 and TRBJ2-3, reads EPEVTQTPSHQVTQMGQEVILRCVPISNHLYFYWYRQILGQKVEFLVSFYNNEISEKSEIFDDQFSVERPDGSNFTLKIRSTKLEDSAMYFCASSFRQNPPTDTQYFGPGTRLTVL.

The V gene is TRBV30, the J gene TRBJ1-4; D is ambiguous. This CDR3 is built from 16 residues. The germline V gene encodes CDR1 GTSNPN and CDR2 SVGIG (reference sequence). Trimming cost V 4 bases and J 2 bases, with 17 bases left between them. In DNA, the CDR3 is TGTGCCTGGACCGTGGTGGCCCCACTGACTAATGAAAAACTGTTTTTT. Amino acids: CAWTVVAPLTNEKLFF.

The chain couples TRBV7-9 to TRBJ2-5; unclear D gene. The last part of the DNA fits TRBJ2-7 better; the J call may be wrong. The CDR3 contains 13 residues. Germline CDR1 SEHNR, CDR2 FQNEAQ (reference sequence). The CDR3 spells CASSSESSYEQYF. The CDR3 nucleotides are TGTGCCAGCAGTTCAGAGAGCTCCTACGAGCAGTACTTC.

CDR3 coding DNA: TGTGCCAGCAGCTCCCCGGGAGGCCGTGACAATGAGCAGTTCTTC. Its translation: CASSSPGGRDNEQFF. V and J are TRBV11-2 and TRBJ2-1; 7 nucleotides align to TRBD2. CDR1 and CDR2 (germline): SGHAT, FQNNGV. The J segment lost 5 bases and the V segment lost 4 bases, leaving 8 bases of the junction unmatched. The CDR3 totals 15 residues.

The rearrangement links TRBV25-1 to TRBJ2-3; D is uncertain. CDR1 and CDR2 from the germline V gene are MGHDK and SYGVNS. The CDR3 totals 15 residues. V lost 1 base and J 1 base, leaving 9 bases between the germline ends. This CDR3 is CASSEFGQGTDTQYF. DNA of the CDR3: TGTGCCAGCAGTGAATTTGGGCAGGGCACAGATACGCAGTATTTT.

This rearrangement joins TRBV7-9 to TRBJ2-5; weak D call: TRBD1 (6 bases). The CDR3 loop spans 15 amino acids. The germline V gene has CDR1 SEHNR and CDR2 FQNEAQ (reference sequence). With 5 bases removed from V and 5 bases from J, the gap between germline ends came to 18 bases. The CDR3 DNA sequence: TGTGCCAGCAGCCGAACGGACAGTTGGGGGGAGACCCAGTACTTC. It encodes CASSRTDSWGETQYF.

The V and J genes are TRBV30 and TRBJ2-1; D is undetermined. Germline V gene lookup returns CDR1 GTSNPN and CDR2 SVGIG (reference sequence). CDR3 length: 14 amino acids. V was pared by 5 bases and J by 3 bases, with 14 bases between. CDR3: CAWSGEAGYNEQFF. The CDR3 bases are TGTGCCTGGTCCGGCGAGGCAGGCTACAATGAGCAGTTCTTC.

Only a few counts were recorded for this clone. The V and J genes are TRBV6-1 and TRBJ2-1, with D uncertain. Germline V gives CDR1 MNHNS, CDR2 SASEGT. The CDR3 covers 11 residues. Trimming cost V 3 bases and J 14 bases, with 11 bases left between them. CDR3 protein: CASSDLSWEFF. DNA of the CDR3: TGTGCCAGCAGTGATCTGTCTTGGGAGTTCTTC.

CDR3 sequence: CASREPRAVGAVEQYF. The CDR3 DNA reads as TGTGCCAGCAGAGAACCCCGAGCGGTGGGGGCAGTCGAGCAGTACTTC. V and J are TRBV2 and TRBJ2-7; a possible D gene is TRBD1 (6 bases). Germline V gene data show CDR1 as SNHLY and CDR2 as FYNNEI. The CDR3 spans 16 residues. The V and J ends lost 6 bases and 6 bases respectively, with 24 bases between them.

Details on this clone: At one boundary the junction diverges from the germline segment, which might be a read error. This chain joins TRBV6-1 and TRBJ2-7; TRBD1 is a possible D gene (5 bases). Germline V gene lookup returns CDR1 MNHNS and CDR2 SASEGT. This CDR3 contains 11 residues. CDR3 bases: TGTGCCAGCAGTGATATAGGGTTACAGGACTTC. This gives the protein CASSDIGLQDF.

The chain combines TRBV5-8 with TRBJ2-1; the D gene is possibly TRBD1 (5 bases). CDR1 and CDR2 (germline): SGHTS, YDEGEE. The length of the CDR3 is 14 residues. The V and J ends lost 6 bases and 6 bases respectively, with 16 bases between them. The chain's CDR3 is CASTPLRVRNEQFF. The CDR3 coding sequence is TGTGCCAGCACCCCCCTCAGGGTCCGCAATGAGCAGTTCTTC.

This clone is labeled medium-sized. V usage is TRBV30 and J usage is TRBJ2-3; tentative D call: TRBD1 (6 bases). Trimming took off 6 bases at V and 2 bases at J, with 9 bases between the two ends. Per the germline V gene, CDR1 is GTSNPN and CDR2 is SVGIG (reference sequence). The CDR3 totals 12 residues. The CDR3 loop reads CACRGNTDTQYF. CDR3 nucleotide sequence: TGTGCCTGCAGGGGAAACACAGATACGCAGTATTTT.

The chain is built from TRBV7-9 and TRBJ2-1; 8 nucleotides align to TRBD2. V was pared by 5 bases and J by 1 base, with 4 bases of the junction left unmatched. The CDR3 runs to 15 residues. Per the germline V gene, CDR1 is SEHNR and CDR2 is FQNEAQ (reference sequence). The CDR3 bases are TGTGCCAGCAGCCCTCGGGGGGGTTCCTACAATGAGCAGTTCTTC. Translation gives CASSPRGGSYNEQFF.

This chain links TRBV11-2 with TRBJ1-1; 7 bases agree with TRBD1. CDR3 length: 15 amino acids. J gave up 0 bases and V 5 bases, and 6 bases lay outside the gene matches. The germline gives CDR1 SGHAT, CDR2 FQNNGV. In nucleotides, the CDR3 is TGTGCCAGCAGCCCCTCGGGACAGTTGAACACTGAAGCTTTCTTT. Encoded protein: CASSPSGQLNTEAFF.

V and J are TRBV15 and TRBJ1-1; D not certain. CDR1 is LNHNV, CDR2 YYDKDF, per germline (reference sequence). V was shortened by 2 bases and J by 2 bases, with 12 bases between the two germline ends. The CDR3 covers 15 residues. The CDR3 protein is CATSRTLQGNTEAFF. The CDR3, as DNA: TGTGCCACCAGCAGAACCTTACAAGGAAACACTGAAGCTTTCTTT.

This clone was observed a handful of times. The gene calls are TRBV7-9 and TRBJ1-2; D ambiguous. CDR3 length equals 15 residues. The V gene lost 4 bases and the J gene lost 8 bases, with 20 bases spanning the gap. CDR1 and CDR2 from the germline V gene are SEHNR and FQNEAQ (reference sequence). CDR3: CASSSSVGSGEGYTF. CDR3 coding DNA: TGTGCCAGCAGCTCCTCAGTGGGGTCGGGTGAGGGCTACACCTTC.

This chain uses TRBV29-1 with TRBJ2-7; 7 bases line up with TRBD2. This CDR3 contains 12 residues. V was clipped by 2 bases and J by 5 bases; unmatched bases: 3. The V gene's germline CDR1 is SQVTM and CDR2 ANQGSEA. The CDR3 loop reads CSVEKAGDEQYF. The DNA for the CDR3 is TGCAGCGTTGAAAAGGCGGGGGACGAGCAGTACTTC.

The rearrangement uses TRBV27 and TRBJ2-7; D is undetermined. Germline assignment: CDR1 MNHEY and CDR2 SMNVEV (reference sequence). The CDR3 covers 16 residues. Between the trimmed V and J ends, which lost 6 bases and 0 bases, there was a span of 18 bases. CDR3 in amino acids: CASRKSGDFSSYEQYF. CDR3 coding DNA: TGTGCCAGCAGAAAATCTGGGGATTTTAGCTCCTACGAGCAGTACTTC.

This clone was observed a single time. This chain links TRBV5-4 with TRBJ1-1; unclear D gene. V shed 0 bases and J shed 7 bases, with 7 bases lying between them. Germline CDR1 is SGHNT and CDR2 is YYREEE (reference sequence). The CDR3 length is 12 residues. CDR3 protein: CASSLDGYEAFF. CDR3 sequence (DNA): TGTGCCAGCAGCTTGGACGGCTATGAAGCTTTCTTT.

This clone was recorded once. The chain recombines TRBV7-9 with TRBJ2-2; D is uncertain. The V gene's germline CDR1 is SEHNR and CDR2 FQNEAQ (reference sequence). The CDR3 has 19 amino acids. Deletions cut 2 bases from V and 4 bases from J, with 23 bases between. The CDR3 DNA follows: TGTGCCAGCAGCTTAAAGTTCGGACGGACGGTGGTCGGCACCGGGGAGCTGTTTTTT. As protein: CASSLKFGRTVVGTGELFF. Full variable domain (outside the CDR3, taken from reference TRBV7-9 and TRBJ2-2): DTGVSQNPRHKITKRGQNVTFRCDPISEHNRLYWYRQTLGQGPEFLTYFQNEAQLEKSRLLSDRFSAERPKGSFSTLEIQRTEQGDSAMYLCASSLKFGRTVVGTGELFFGEGSRLTVL.

This clone qualifies as medium-sized (0.01 to 0.1%). V usage is TRBV6-5 and J usage is TRBJ2-1, with 7 bases fitting TRBD1. With 6 bases clipped from V and 2 bases from J, the junction kept 7 bases outside the gene matches. The CDR3 extends over 15 amino acids. Germline CDR1 MNHEY, CDR2 SVGAGI. The chain's CDR3 is CASSPDRDPYNEQFF. DNA for the CDR3: TGTGCCAGCAGCCCAGACAGGGACCCCTACAATGAGCAGTTCTTC.

J is TRBJ2-3 and V is TRBV30, with TRBD2 as a possible D gene (5 bases). The germline V gene has CDR1 GTSNPN and CDR2 SVGIG (reference sequence). Trimming pared 4 bases from V and 2 bases from J, leaving 13 bases between. The CDR3 has 14 amino acids. The CDR3, as DNA: TGTGCCTGGATCGGAGGCCCTTCCACAGATACGCAGTATTTT. Encoded protein: CAWIGGPSTDTQYF.

J is TRBJ1-5 and V is TRBV19; a weak D match, TRBD1 (5 bases). V lost 5 bases and J lost 0, with 11 bases in between. The CDR3 sequence is 15 residues long. Germline CDR1 LNHDA, CDR2 SQIVND (reference sequence). The CDR3 coding sequence is TGTGCCAGTAGTCAATGGGGCAGTAGCAATCAGCCCCAGCATTTT. Translating it yields CASSQWGSSNQPQHF.

This chain joins TRBV18 and TRBJ2-2; 8 positions agree with TRBD1. Germline V gene sequence: CDR1 KGHSH, CDR2 LQKENI. Trimming removed 3 bases from V and 5 bases from J; junction bases left unmatched: 5. This CDR3 is built from 15 residues. The CDR3 region is CASSPTTGGTGELFF. The CDR3 DNA is TGTGCCAGCTCACCTACCACAGGGGGAACCGGGGAGCTGTTTTTT.

The chain employs TRBV28 and TRBJ2-7; D ambiguous. V dropped 6 bases and J dropped 7 bases, with 16 bases sitting between them. The CDR3 sequence is 13 residues long. Germline CDR1 is MDHEN and CDR2 is SYDVKM. The CDR3 coding sequence is TGTGCCAGCAGCCTGATAGGACGGACGGAGCAGTACTTC. This codes for CASSLIGRTEQYF.